One T cell receptor (beta chain) is described in this entry. Its antigen is still unknown. No clone much larger than this one lies a single base away; base qualities are absent. The reads were generated on an Illumina HiSeq 1500. Using fastp at Q25 and MiXCR, TCRdb reprocessed the public reads and kept productive beta chains. Rows with one shared CDR3 protein collapse into an entry with the most common genes and DNA. The sample table holds 250,000 to 350,000 distinct CDR3 sequences, of which about 26% were seen once. About 14% of the sample is in the top ten clones. This sample is drawn from a study of T cell repertoires in cytomegalovirus infection (dated 2019 in TCRdb). At the level of the whole study: Donor HLA type was relevant to the analysis, as public TCR beta signatures indicated carriage of CMV infection together with the matching HLA type. Findings and caveats that apply to the study as a whole: In both this cohort and an independent approximately 370-donor cohort, the cumulative frequency of public TCR beta family members distinguished carriers of CMV infection plus the relevant HLA type. The ex vivo response was dominated by HLA-C-restricted CMV-specific TCR beta clonotypes, which also provided the single most frequent clonotype in two of eight donors.

V loses 4 bases of germline sequence and J loses 0 bases, and the interval between the two ends is 9 bases. From a lookup of the germline V gene, CDR1 and CDR2 are SGHRS and YFSETQ. CDR3 length: 14 amino acids, cysteine to phenylalanine. The CDR3 DNA has 42 bases and is translated from base 1. Sequencing was carried out using PBMCs. Recombination linked TRBV5-1 to TRBJ2-3; no D gene call is confident. The clonotype originates from a human donor in good health (CMV status not recorded). Some clones in this sample may be carry-over from other donors' samples. This receptor has the CDR3 CASSEGPSTDTQYF. The bases are TGCGCCAGCAGCGAAGGTCCGAGCACAGATACGCAGTATTTT. When the CDR3 is completed using the reference TRBV5-1 and TRBJ2-3 genes on either side, the full variable domain is KAGVTQTPRYLIKTRGQQVTLSCSPISGHRSVSWYQQTPGQGLQFLFEYFSETQRNKGNFPGRFSGRQFSNSRSEMNVSTLELGDSALYLCASSEGPSTDTQYFGPGTRLTVL.